This TCR beta chain was identified in a study of cytomegalovirus exposure and HLA in healthy donors. The primer mix had 60 Vbeta and 13 Jbeta primers. Sequencing was performed with immunoSEQ multiplex PCR; in TCRdb, only in-frame clones are kept and a portion is missing. The table shows about 98,000 clones, with nearly 65% occurring only once. There are 12 residues in the CDR3. V trimming: 1 base; J trimming: 7 bases; junction bases outside the gene matches: 2. CDR1 and CDR2 from the germline V gene are GTSNPN and SVGIG (reference sequence). This clone was counted only a few times. Its antigen is currently unknown. General study results and limits: With later analysis, a missense DCLRE1C variant became linked to TCR beta V- and J-gene trimming. Around 18,000 TCR beta sequences were associated with HLA alleles at 0.05 false discovery rate in a later analysis. In a later analysis, DRB1 alleles had the most associated TCRs; HLA-C alleles the fewest.

Recording of this donor's CMV serostatus was not done. The sequence was obtained from a human donor in good health. The specimen sequenced was PBMCs. This chain uses TRBV30 with TRBJ1-2; 8 nucleotides line up with TRBD1. The CDR3 coding sequence is TGTGCCTGGAGTGGGACAGGGAGTGGCTACACCTTC. It yields the protein CAWSGTGSGYTF.